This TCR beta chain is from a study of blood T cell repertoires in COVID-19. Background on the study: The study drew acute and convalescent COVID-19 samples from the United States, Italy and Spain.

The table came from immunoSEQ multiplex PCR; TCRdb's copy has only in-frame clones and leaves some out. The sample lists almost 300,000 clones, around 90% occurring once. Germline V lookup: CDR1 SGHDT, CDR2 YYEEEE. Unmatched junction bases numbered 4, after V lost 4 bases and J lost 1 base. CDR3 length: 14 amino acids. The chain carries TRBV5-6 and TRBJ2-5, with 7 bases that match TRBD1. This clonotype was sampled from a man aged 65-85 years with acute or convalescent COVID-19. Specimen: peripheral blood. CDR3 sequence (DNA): TGTGCCAGCAGCCGAGGGACAGTCCAAGAGACCCAGTACTTC. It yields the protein CASSRGTVQETQYF.